Each of the 32 T cell receptor beta chains below was sequenced from the same sample in a study of T cell responses to AZD1222 COVID-19 vaccine. Some clones are missing from TCRdb's copy, which holds only in-frame ones; the method was immunoSEQ multiplex PCR. The table has 120,000 or so clones, approximately 87% seen once. Sequencing used peripheral blood, obtained on day 0 of AZD1222 vaccination. The receptors derive from an adult in good health.

The chain combines TRBV11-2 with TRBJ2-3; D may be TRBD1 (6 bases). The germline V gene encodes CDR1 SGHAT and CDR2 FQNNGV. Trimming shortened V by 4 bases and J by 5 bases, and 10 bases separated the two germline ends. There are 13 residues in the CDR3. CDR3 DNA: TGTGCCAGCAGCTCTCAACAGGGAGATACGCAGTATTTT. Protein product: CASSSQQGDTQYF.

V gene TRBV6-6 combines with J gene TRBJ1-4; D may be TRBD1 (5 bases). Germline V lookup: CDR1 MNHNY, CDR2 SVGAGI (reference sequence). Trimming took off 2 bases at V and 8 bases at J, with 15 bases between the two ends. CDR3 length: 15 amino acids. Written as DNA, the CDR3 is TGTGCCAGCAGTTACATGACGGGGACGGTGGAAAAACTGTTTTTT. It is translated as CASSYMTGTVEKLFF.

CDR3 sequence (DNA): TGCGCCAGCAGCTTGGAAGGGACAGAAGCTTTCTTT. Encoded protein: CASSLEGTEAFF. The chain uses TRBV5-1 and TRBJ1-1, with D possibly matching TRBD1 (6 bases). Germline-derived CDR1 and CDR2 are SGHRS and YFSETQ. The CDR3 is made up of 12 amino acids. V shed 0 bases and J shed 8 bases, with 8 bases lying between them.

A remark on this clone: Mismatch with germline at one junction end may stem from a read error. J is TRBJ2-7 and V is TRBV5-8; TRBD1 aligns across 7 bases. The CDR3 extends over 13 amino acids. The germline gives CDR1 SGHTS, CDR2 YDEGEE. For the CDR3, the DNA is TGTGCCAGCAGCTTGGAACCCGAGACAGGGTACCACTTC. Translated: CASSLEPETGYHF.

This clone is a singleton in its sample. This chain links TRBV28 with TRBJ2-7, with 9 bases identical to TRBD1. The germline V gene has CDR1 MDHEN and CDR2 SYDVKM. V shed 6 bases, J shed 5 bases, and the junction held 8 bases outside the gene matches. CDR3 size: 14 residues. CDR3: CASSHRGRSNEQYF. CDR3 DNA: TGTGCCAGCAGCCACAGGGGGCGGTCGAACGAGCAGTACTTC. The variable domain in full, completed from reference TRBV28 and TRBJ2-7, reads DVKVTQSSRYLVKRTGEKVFLECVQDMDHENMFWYRQDPGLGLRLIYFSYDVKMKEKGDIPEGYSVSREKKERFSLILESASTNQTSMYLCASSHRGRSNEQYFGPGTRLTVT.

This chain uses TRBV18 with TRBJ1-1; D is unclear. V lost 5 bases, J lost 1 base, and 8 bases lay in between. This CDR3 has 13 amino acids. Per germline, CDR1 KGHSH and CDR2 LQKENI. CDR3: CASSGKTNTEAFF. CDR3 DNA: TGTGCCAGCTCAGGTAAAACGAACACTGAAGCTTTCTTT.

The chain recombines TRBV9 with TRBJ2-7, with 10 bases matching TRBD2. The CDR3 covers 14 residues. Germline-derived CDR1 and CDR2 are SGDLS and YYNGEE. V lost 1 base to trimming and J lost 5 bases; unmatched junction nucleotides: 3. CDR3 nucleotide sequence: TGTGCCAGCAGCGTAAGCCTAGCGGGAGACGAGCAGTACTTC. This translates into CASSVSLAGDEQYF.

This chain joins TRBV23-1 and TRBJ1-5; 11 nucleotides match TRBD1. TRBV23-1 is designated an ORF whose function remains uncertain. CDR3 length: 16 amino acids. V was clipped by 7 bases and J by 7 bases; unmatched bases: 12. CDR3 protein: CASNRDRGGPEQPQHF. The CDR3 coding sequence is TGCGCCAGCAATCGGGACAGGGGGGGCCCTGAACAGCCCCAGCATTTT.

This clone was picked up a small number of times. CDR3 DNA sequence: TGTGCCAGCAGCCAAGATCCGGGTATCGGTGGCTACACCTTC. This sequence encodes CASSQDPGIGGYTF. The J gene is TRBJ1-2, the V gene TRBV3-1 (or the pseudogene TRBV3-2); D uncertain. V lost 0 bases to trimming and J lost 7 bases, with 12 bases between them. Germline V lookup: CDR1 LGHDT, CDR2 YNNKEL (reference sequence). This CDR3 is built from 14 residues.

The genes are TRBV5-1 and TRBJ1-3; D unresolved. From germline, CDR1 is SGHRS and CDR2 YFSETQ. V was trimmed by 0 bases and J by 2 bases, leaving 12 bases between them. The CDR3 covers 16 residues. CDR3 in amino acids: CASSLDLVGTGNTIYF. CDR3 coding DNA: TGCGCCAGCAGCTTGGACTTGGTGGGAACTGGAAACACCATATATTTT.

This clone was seen only once. V and J are TRBV11-2 and TRBJ1-3; unclear D gene. Germline V CDR1 and CDR2: SGHAT, FQNNGV. Trimming removed 1 base at V and 4 bases at J, with 17 bases between. The CDR3 spans 17 residues. The CDR3 spells CASSLGAGILKGNTIYF. In DNA form, the CDR3 reads TGTGCCAGCAGCTTAGGAGCCGGGATCCTTAAGGGAAACACCATATATTTT.

The chain carries TRBV23-1 and TRBJ1-6; D unresolved. TRBV23-1 qualifies as an ORF whose function is uncertain. The V end was cut by 8 bases, the J end by 0 bases, with 8 bases between. CDR3 length equals 14 residues. CDR3 residues: CASADSSYNSPLHF. CDR3 coding DNA: TGCGCCAGCGCCGATAGCTCCTATAATTCACCCCTCCACTTT.

V gene TRBV6-1 combines with J gene TRBJ2-2; TRBD1 might be the D (6 bases). This CDR3 spans 17 amino acids. The V and J ends lost 1 base and 0 bases respectively, with 12 bases between them. Germline V gene sequence: CDR1 MNHNS, CDR2 SASEGT. CDR3 in DNA: TGTGCCAGCAGTGAAGGCTGGGGGCCTTCGAACACCGGGGAGCTGTTTTTT. Encoded protein: CASSEGWGPSNTGELFF.

This sequence joins TRBV5-1 and TRBJ1-1, with 10 bases lining up with TRBD1. After removal of 0 bases from V and 4 bases from J, the junction contained 0 bases not matched to a gene. The CDR3 loop spans 14 amino acids. The germline V gene encodes CDR1 SGHRS and CDR2 YFSETQ. CDR3 sequence: CASSLGTGGTEAFF. The CDR3 bases are TGCGCCAGCAGCTTGGGGACAGGGGGCACTGAAGCTTTCTTT. The variable domain in full, completed from reference TRBV5-1 and TRBJ1-1, reads KAGVTQTPRYLIKTRGQQVTLSCSPISGHRSVSWYQQTPGQGLQFLFEYFSETQRNKGNFPGRFSGRQFSNSRSEMNVSTLELGDSALYLCASSLGTGGTEAFFGQGTRLTVV.

J is TRBJ2-5 and V is TRBV9; 12 bases fit TRBD2. J gave up 9 bases and V 0 bases, and 3 bases lay outside the gene matches. The CDR3 runs to 14 residues. Germline-derived CDR1 and CDR2 are SGDLS and YYNGEE. Here the CDR3 reads CASSVGLAGAPQYF. Here the CDR3 DNA reads TGTGCCAGCAGCGTAGGACTAGCGGGGGCACCCCAGTACTTC.

The chain carries TRBV5-4 and TRBJ2-7; 8 nucleotides align to TRBD1. The CDR3 covers 13 residues. CDR1 SGHNT and CDR2 YYREEE come from the germline V gene (reference sequence). Trimming removed 4 bases from V and 2 bases from J; junction bases left unmatched: 2. The CDR3 loop reads CASSIQGAYEQYF. The CDR3 region has the DNA TGTGCCAGCAGCATACAGGGGGCCTACGAGCAGTACTTC.

The chain combines TRBV4-3 with TRBJ1-1, with 10 bases that match TRBD1. The CDR3 loop spans 18 amino acids. V shed 3 bases, J shed 5 bases, and the junction held 15 bases outside the gene matches. Germline CDR1 LGHNA, CDR2 YSLEER. Here the CDR3 DNA reads TGCGCCAGCAGCCAGAGAGGGTGGACAGGGGGTAAGGGGACTGAAGCTTTCTTT. Protein sequence: CASSQRGWTGGKGTEAFF.

The J gene is TRBJ2-3, the V gene TRBV3-1 (or the pseudogene TRBV3-2); D is possibly TRBD2 (6 bases). This CDR3 region has 13 residues. V was clipped by 5 bases and J by 2 bases, with 8 bases between them. The germline gives CDR1 LGHDT, CDR2 YNNKEL (reference sequence). The CDR3 spells CASSSGYTDTQYF. CDR3 nucleotides: TGTGCCAGCAGCAGCGGGTACACAGATACGCAGTATTTT.

The genes are TRBV6-4 and TRBJ2-1, with D possibly being TRBD1 (6 bases). V lost 7 bases and J lost 15, with 13 bases in between. This CDR3 spans 10 amino acids. The V gene's germline CDR1 is MRHNA and CDR2 SNTAGT. CDR3 protein: CASTGTRSFF. The CDR3 nucleotides read TGTGCCAGCACGGGGACACGATCGTTCTTC.

This chain joins TRBV6-2 or TRBV6-3 and TRBJ2-5; D is perhaps TRBD2 (6 bases). V lost 5 bases and J lost 4, with 11 bases in between. The germline gives CDR1 MNHEY, CDR2 SVGEGT. The CDR3 is 13 residues long. CDR3 residues: CASSLSEGETQYF. The CDR3 DNA reads as TGTGCCAGCAGTCTCTCGGAGGGAGAGACCCAGTACTTC.

This sequence joins TRBV5-1 and TRBJ1-1; TRBD1 matches at 8 bases. V was pared by 3 bases and J by 0 bases, with 10 bases of the junction left unmatched. This CDR3 spans 17 amino acids. Germline CDR1 is SGHRS and CDR2 is YFSETQ. CDR3 nucleotide sequence: TGCGCCAGCAGCTCGCCTAAGGGGGGACAGGTGAACACTGAAGCTTTCTTT. It codes for CASSSPKGGQVNTEAFF.

J is TRBJ2-1 and V is TRBV19, with 7 bases fitting TRBD2. CDR1 is LNHDA, CDR2 SQIVND, per germline (reference sequence). J gave up 7 bases and V 11 bases, and 11 bases lay outside the gene matches. CDR3 length: 13 amino acids. In nucleotides, the CDR3 is TGTGCCGGGGGGGGACGTAACCTGAATGAGCAGTTCTTC. Its protein product is CAGGGRNLNEQFF. Drawing the rest from reference TRBV19 and TRBJ2-1, the complete variable domain is DGGITQSPKYLFRKEGQNVTLSCEQNLNHDAMYWYRQDPGQGLRLIYYSQIVNDFQKGDIAEGYSVSREKKESFPLTVTSAQKNPTAFYLCAGGGRNLNEQFFGPGTRLTVL.

Only one count was recorded for this clone. The genes are TRBV2 and TRBJ2-2; unclear D gene. Germline V gene data show CDR1 as SNHLY and CDR2 as FYNNEI. This CDR3 is built from 15 residues. V was pared by 6 bases and J by 7 bases, with 18 bases between. CDR3 nucleotide sequence: TGTGCCAGCAGAGGGCAAACCGTTCGTGTCGGGGAGCTGTTTTTT. Protein: CASRGQTVRVGELFF. The entire variable domain, with the rest obtained from reference TRBV2 and TRBJ2-2, is as follows: EPEVTQTPSHQVTQMGQEVILRCVPISNHLYFYWYRQILGQKVEFLVSFYNNEISEKSEIFDDQFSVERPDGSNFTLKIRSTKLEDSAMYFCASRGQTVRVGELFFGEGSRLTVL.

The chain carries TRBV5-4 and TRBJ2-3; 7 bases fit TRBD2. With 4 bases clipped from V and 5 bases from J, the junction kept 4 bases outside the gene matches. Germline CDR1 and CDR2: SGHNT and YYREEE (reference sequence). This CDR3 has 13 residues. The CDR3: CASSPGRGDTQYF. For the CDR3, the DNA is TGTGCCAGCAGCCCAGGGAGGGGAGATACGCAGTATTTT.

The CDR3 reads CASSSAGGAYNEQFF. The CDR3 DNA is TGTGCCAGCAGCTCAGCGGGGGGTGCCTACAATGAGCAGTTCTTC. This chain joins TRBV9 and TRBJ2-1, with 9 positions matching TRBD2. V was pared by 4 bases and J by 2 bases, with 4 bases of the junction left unmatched. This CDR3 region has 15 residues. Germline lookup yields CDR1 SGDLS and CDR2 YYNGEE.

V is TRBV28 and J is TRBJ2-1; a weak D match, TRBD1 (6 bases). The CDR3 spans 12 residues. Trimming shortened V by 5 bases and J by 6 bases, and 8 bases separated the two germline ends. Germline CDR1 is MDHEN and CDR2 is SYDVKM. The CDR3 region has the DNA TGTGCCAGCAGTAGGGGGAGCAATGAGCAGTTCTTC. Translation gives CASSRGSNEQFF. Drawing the rest from reference TRBV28 and TRBJ2-1, the complete variable domain is DVKVTQSSRYLVKRTGEKVFLECVQDMDHENMFWYRQDPGLGLRLIYFSYDVKMKEKGDIPEGYSVSREKKERFSLILESASTNQTSMYLCASSRGSNEQFFGPGTRLTVL.

The rearrangement uses TRBV6-5 and TRBJ1-2, with a possible D match to TRBD1 (5 bases). Germline V gene sequence: CDR1 MNHEY, CDR2 SVGAGI. Trimming removed 7 bases from V and 4 bases from J, with 13 bases in between. The CDR3 loop spans 13 amino acids. This CDR3 reads CASIHPGTYGYTF. The CDR3 nucleotides are TGTGCCAGCATCCACCCGGGGACCTATGGCTACACCTTC.

The J gene is TRBJ2-7, the V gene TRBV14; D gene ambiguous. CDR1 is SGHDN, CDR2 FVKESK, per germline. This CDR3 is built from 14 residues. V lost 2 bases to trimming and J lost 0 bases, with 8 bases between them. As DNA, the CDR3 is TGTGCCAGCAGCCAAAAATTGTCCTCCTACGAGCAGTACTTC. Encoded protein: CASSQKLSSYEQYF.

V usage is TRBV6-1 and J usage is TRBJ1-5, with 11 positions matching TRBD1. V dropped 2 bases and J dropped 7; count of bases not matched to a gene: 7. Germline V gene data show CDR1 as MNHNS and CDR2 as SASEGT. The CDR3 extends over 16 amino acids. The CDR3 DNA is TGTGCCAGCAGTGAATACGCGGGACAGGGGGAACAGCCCCAGCATTTT. Encoded protein: CASSEYAGQGEQPQHF.

The chain is built from TRBV19 and TRBJ1-3; the match to TRBD1 covers 10 bases. This CDR3 region has 17 residues. V gave up 8 bases and J gave up 4 bases; unmatched junction bases: 14. In germline, CDR1 is LNHDA, CDR2 SQIVND (reference sequence). CDR3 bases: TGTGCCAGTTGCACCGGGACAGGGGTCGGCGAAGGAAACACCATATATTTT. This gives the protein CASCTGTGVGEGNTIYF.

This rearrangement joins TRBV24-1 to TRBJ2-7, with 7 bases matching TRBD1. This CDR3 has 15 residues. The V segment lost 0 bases and the J segment 2 bases; nucleotides outside the gene matches: 3. Looked up from germline, CDR1 is KGHDR and CDR2 is SFDVKD. The CDR3 here is CATSDLRTGPYEQYF. In nucleotides, the CDR3 is TGTGCCACCAGTGATTTGAGGACAGGCCCCTACGAGCAGTACTTC.

This rearrangement joins TRBV19 to TRBJ1-2; 8 bases match TRBD1. Germline CDR1 LNHDA, CDR2 SQIVND (reference sequence). The length of the CDR3 is 14 residues. The V gene end was trimmed by 0 bases and the J gene end by 4 bases; junction bases not matched to a gene: 1. The CDR3 DNA reads TGTGCCAGTAGTATAGATGGACAGGGCTATGGCTACACCTTC. Protein product: CASSIDGQGYGYTF.